This note documents a single TCR beta chain sequence. Its antigen remains undetermined. Base qualities are not provided; no much larger clone lies one nucleotide away. Another Seattle source contributed samples from volunteer blood donors who had recovered from COVID-19. Each collaborating institution followed its own protocols to collect whole blood in K2EDTA tubes. For TCRbeta analysis, collaborator samples were shipped as frozen whole blood, as isolated PBMCs, or as DNA extracted from either sample type. The data derive from a study of blood T cell repertoires in COVID-19 (dated by TCRdb to the early 2020s). In the study overall: Samples covering the acute and convalescent phases of COVID-19 were provided by collaborators in the United States, Italy and Spain. Samples were obtained from the ongoing ImmuneRACE study (first 160 participants) and from some 1,300 subjects provided by 6 global collaborators. The prospective study material was composed of cDNA or gDNA derived from T cells, B-cell-depleted T cells, or PBMCs. Where HLA class I and class II types were available, the types were taken from metadata supplied by the sample provider, not from assay-based typing. The repertoires were released in a freely available public database meant as a resource for research on the immune response to SARS-CoV-2. The dataset comprised deeply sampled blood TCRbeta repertoires from subjects exposed to, actively infected with, or recovered from COVID-19. Nearly every sample came with metadata listing a de-identified subject ID, COVID-19 status, age in years and sex. Overall results and qualifications from the work: The quantity of clinical and demographic metadata differed by source and by participant and was supplied without curation.

TCRbeta CDR3 regions were amplified from genomic DNA using the immunoSEQ Assay, a bias-controlled multiplex PCR. Per the source publication's procedure: Nucleated cell counts per sample were estimated from amplification of reference gene primers within the assay. Sequence reads were collapsed and filtered to measure the absolute abundance of every unique TCRbeta CDR3 rearrangement. For each sample, productive Simpson clonality was calculated as the square root of Simpson's diversity index across productive rearrangements. What TCRdb holds here is the immuneACCESS table cut down to in-frame rearrangements. Part of the clones is not present; checked against another copy, under half of the missing clones reflect an unresolved V gene, and the others are unexplained. V and J calls and clone size are as listed in that table; D and trimming were resolved from the DNA. In this sample the table shows fewer than 200,000 clones, around four fifths of which occur a single time. The ten top clones hold roughly 8% of the sample.

Trimming removed 3 bases from V and 7 bases from J, leaving 10 bases between the germline ends. The CDR3 measures 12 amino acids from cysteine to phenylalanine. Just CDR3 DNA is preserved here, 36 bases in frame from base 1. The germline V gene encodes CDR1 SGHDT and CDR2 YYEEEE. The receptor's source is a man aged 40-50 years who had recovered from COVID-19. The chain uses TRBV5-6 and TRBJ1-1; TRBD1 could be the D gene, as 6 bases match. Input material: peripheral blood. The DNA reads TGTGCCAGCAGCTGGGGAGGGGGTGAAGCTTTCTTT. Its protein is CASSWGGGEAFF. Here the CDR3 is joined to the reference TRBV5-6 and TRBJ1-1 genes, and the full variable domain is: DAGVTQSPTHLIKTRGQQVTLRCSPKSGHDTVSWYQQALGQGPQFIFQYYEEEERQRGNFPDRFSGHQFPNYSSELNVNALLLGDSALYLCASSWGGGEAFFGQGTRLTVV.